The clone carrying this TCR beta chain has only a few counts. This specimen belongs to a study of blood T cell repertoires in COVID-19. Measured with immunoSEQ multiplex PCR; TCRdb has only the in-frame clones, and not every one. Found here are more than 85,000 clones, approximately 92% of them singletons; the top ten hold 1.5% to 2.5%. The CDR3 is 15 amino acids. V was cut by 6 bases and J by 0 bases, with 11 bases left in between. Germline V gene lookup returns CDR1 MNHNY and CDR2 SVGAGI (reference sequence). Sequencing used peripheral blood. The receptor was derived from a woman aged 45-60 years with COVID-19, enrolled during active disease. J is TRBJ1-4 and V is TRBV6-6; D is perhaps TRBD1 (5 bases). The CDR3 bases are TGTGCCAGCAGAGTTACGACAGCAACTAATGAAAAACTGTTTTTT. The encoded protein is CASRVTTATNEKLFF.